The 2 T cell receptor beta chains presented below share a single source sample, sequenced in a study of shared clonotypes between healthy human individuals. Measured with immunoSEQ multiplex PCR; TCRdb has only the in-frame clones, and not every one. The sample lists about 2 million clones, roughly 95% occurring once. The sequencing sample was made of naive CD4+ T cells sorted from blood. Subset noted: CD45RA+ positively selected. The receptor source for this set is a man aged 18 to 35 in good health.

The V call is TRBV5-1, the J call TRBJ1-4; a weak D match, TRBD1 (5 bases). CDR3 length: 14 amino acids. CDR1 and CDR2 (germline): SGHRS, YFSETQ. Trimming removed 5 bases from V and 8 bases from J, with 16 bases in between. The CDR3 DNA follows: TGCGCCAGCAGGTTGACAGTGGAACGAGAAAAACTGTTTTTT. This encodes CASRLTVEREKLFF.

The chain's CDR3 is CASSFPTVNGQGLGGYTF. The CDR3 DNA sequence: TGTGCCAGCAGCTTCCCCACTGTGAATGGACAGGGCCTGGGCGGCTACACCTTC. The J gene is TRBJ1-2, the V gene TRBV5-6, with 8 bases identical to TRBD1. The CDR3 has 18 residues. Germline CDR1 reads SGHDT; CDR2 reads YYEEEE. J gave up 8 bases and V 2 bases, and 20 bases lay outside the gene matches. Full variable domain (outside the CDR3, taken from reference TRBV5-6 and TRBJ1-2): DAGVTQSPTHLIKTRGQQVTLRCSPKSGHDTVSWYQQALGQGPQFIFQYYEEEERQRGNFPDRFSGHQFPNYSSELNVNALLLGDSALYLCASSFPTVNGQGLGGYTFGSGTRLTVV.